This TCR beta chain was observed in a study of cytomegalovirus exposure and HLA in healthy donors. The PCR made use of 60 Vbeta and 13 Jbeta primers. TCRdb's table, derived via immunoSEQ multiplex PCR, lists solely in-frame clones and lacks some. The sample records 90,000 to 110,000 clones, over 65% being singletons. The sequencing sample was made of PBMCs. This TCR was recovered from a man in his forties in good health and CMV-seropositive.

CDR3 protein: CASSLMTAYNEQFF. CDR3 bases: TGTGCCAGCAGCCTAATGACAGCCTACAATGAGCAGTTCTTC. The chain recombines TRBV7-2 with TRBJ2-1; a weak D match, TRBD1 (5 bases). Germline V gene lookup returns CDR1 SGHTA and CDR2 FQGNSA. V lost 5 bases to trimming and J lost 2 bases, with 10 bases between them. CDR3 length equals 14 residues.